This T cell receptor beta chain emerged from a study of cytomegalovirus exposure and HLA in healthy donors. CDR3 length: 15 residues. Germline V lookup: CDR1 SGHAT, CDR2 FQNNGV. Unmatched junction bases numbered 9, after V lost 5 bases and J lost 6 bases. Both 60 Vbeta primers and 13 Jbeta primers went into the PCR. The method was immunoSEQ multiplex PCR; TCRdb's version includes in-frame clones alone and lacks a portion of them. The sample includes approximately 160,000 clones, approximately 62% of them seen just once. This clone was observed a single time. V usage is TRBV11-2 and J usage is TRBJ2-1, with TRBD2 identical over 8 bases. This sequence originates from a man over 45 in good health and CMV-seronegative. What was sequenced was PBMCs. CDR3 residues: CASSGEVGLANEQFF. As DNA, the CDR3 is TGTGCCAGCAGCGGAGAGGTCGGACTAGCCAATGAGCAGTTCTTC.